The present T cell receptor (beta chain) was sequenced within a study of T cell changes during pregnancy in multiple sclerosis. In regard to this clone: The junction differs from germline at one of its ends, possibly a read error.

Sequencing used immunoSEQ multiplex PCR; TCRdb keeps in-frame clones, though not all of them. The sample lists around 56,000 clones; approximately 89% were seen once. Germline V gene data show CDR1 as SSHAT and CDR2 as FNYEAQ (reference sequence). The CDR3 covers 16 residues. Sequenced material: peripheral blood, taken after pregnancy. The sequence came from a female donor with multiple sclerosis, enrolled in a pregnancy study. This chain connects TRBV7-7 to TRBJ2-5; TRBD2 matches at 13 bases. The CDR3 loop is CASRSLAGGNQETQYF. The CDR3 nucleotides are TGTGCTAGCAGATCACTAGCGGGGGGGAACCAAGAGACCCAGTACTTC.